A selection of T cell receptor beta chains follows, all from one sample in a study of cytomegalovirus exposure and HLA in healthy donors. Generated by immunoSEQ multiplex PCR, the TCRdb table keeps only in-frame clones and is missing some. The sample shows about 98,000 clones, approximately 79% of them seen only once. Sequenced sample: PBMCs. Source of these receptors: a male donor in good health and CMV-seronegative. Each CDR3 is given with its conserved first and last residue. A D gene is named only where the DNA matches it firmly. The size field is filled for only some rows; it gives once, few, many or a size class.

D gene,V gene,clone size,J gene,CDR3 protein,CDR3 DNA
TRBD1,TRBV4-1,-,TRBJ2-2,CASSQTGTGGTGELFF,TGCGCCAGCAGCCAAACCGGGACAGGGGGCACCGGGGAGCTGTTTTTT
TRBD2,TRBV28,-,TRBJ2-5,CASSRGGAGEVQETQYF,TGTGCCAGCAGTCGGGGGGGGGCGGGAGAGGTACAAGAGACCCAGTACTTC
TRBD1,TRBV6-1,-,TRBJ2-4,CASSELTGGAKNIQYF,TGTGCCAGCAGTGAATTGACAGGGGGGGCCAAAAACATTCAGTACTTC
TRBD2,TRBV29-1,-,TRBJ2-7,CSVEDLGTSGSYEQYF,TGCAGCGTTGAAGATCTGGGGACTAGCGGGAGTTACGAGCAGTACTTC
-,TRBV12-5,-,TRBJ2-6,CASGPGDGANVLTF,TGTGCTAGTGGTCCGGGGGACGGGGCCAACGTCCTGACTTTC
TRBD2,TRBV5-1,-,TRBJ2-3,CASSLGLAASTDTQYF,TGCGCCAGCAGCCTGGGACTAGCGGCTAGCACAGATACGCAGTATTTT
TRBD1,TRBV6-5,-,TRBJ2-7,CASSSDRGTYEQYF,TGTGCCAGCAGTTCGGACAGGGGGACCTACGAGCAGTACTTC
-,TRBV7-3,-,TRBJ2-1,CASRPLGGSNEQFF,TGTGCCAGCAGACCATTAGGAGGGTCAAATGAGCAGTTCTTC
-,TRBV6-1,-,TRBJ2-2,CASSGGAFGTGELFF,TGTGCCAGCAGTGGTGGAGCGTTCGGCACCGGGGAGCTGTTTTTT
TRBD1,TRBV19,-,TRBJ2-7,CASSHRDRPYEQYF,TGTGCCAGTAGTCACCGGGACAGACCCTACGAGCAGTACTTC
TRBD1,TRBV15,-,TRBJ2-7,CATSRTRDRGRSEQYF,TGTGCCACCAGCAGGACCCGGGACAGGGGGCGAAGCGAGCAGTACTTC
-,TRBV28,-,TRBJ1-1,CASSLPSGLLEAFF,TGTGCCAGCAGTTTACCCTCGGGACTGCTTGAAGCTTTCTTT
TRBD2,TRBV11-2,-,TRBJ2-1,CASSLEGFEREKSWWNEQFF,TGTGCCAGCAGCTTAGAAGGTTTTGAGCGGGAGAAGTCTTGGTGGAATGAGCAGTTCTTC
TRBD1,TRBV5-1,-,TRBJ2-3,CASETGTDFTDTQYF,TGCGCCAGTGAAACCGGGACAGACTTCACAGATACGCAGTATTTT
-,TRBV6-1,-,TRBJ2-3,CASSEGRGRGTDTQYF,TGTGCCAGCAGTGAAGGGCGGGGTCGGGGCACAGATACGCAGTATTTT
TRBD1,TRBV25-1,few,TRBJ2-7,CASSELGDRGAYEQYF,TGTGCCAGCAGTGAACTCGGGGACAGGGGCGCCTACGAGCAGTACTTC
-,TRBV27,-,TRBJ1-5,CASSTGSQPQHF,TGTGCCAGCTCAACGGGAAGTCAGCCCCAGCATTTT